This T cell receptor (beta chain) was captured by sequencing in a study of T cell clonality in common variable immunodeficiency (dated by TCRdb to between 2015 and 2017). The full study reports these points: CVID TCRbeta sequences were reported to have fewer deletions and N-nucleotide insertions and to lack highly modified clones with 13 or more V deletions. Compared with healthy controls, CVID subjects showed increased TCRbeta clonality (t-test p = 0.018), a feature most characteristic of about a third of subjects. Fewer TCRbeta clones were shared among CVID subjects than among healthy controls (p < 0.0001). Patient heterogeneity within the CVID cohort put limits on correlating repertoire features with clinical complications. Even though DNA input was equal, the average per sample came to some 82,000 unique sequences for controls compared with 30,000 to 40,000 for CVID samples. According to the authors, figuring out what caused the increased clonality in CVID would require sequencing the repertoires of T cell subpopulations.

For sequencing, equivalent amounts of genomic DNA were input from CVID and control samples. For every sample, a 60 bp segment covering the rearranged TCRbeta CDR3 region was amplified and then sequenced. The immunoSEQ assay, a bias-corrected multiplex PCR with high-throughput sequencing, was employed for TCRbeta amplification. In the authors' own workflow: Each unique nucleotide sequence was treated as a clone and annotated with V, D and J genes, copy number and frequency. Sequences were labeled productive if in frame, and non-productive if out of frame or containing stop codons. As previously described, clonality was calculated on the basis of Shannon's entropy. Mean CDR3 Kyte-Doolittle hydropathy was derived from the predicted amino acid sequences of productive clones. Scaled V gene usage was hierarchically clustered using Manhattan distance and complete linkage with the R hclust function. Sharing of clones by CDR3 amino acid sequence was evaluated by resampling 12 repertoires per group over 100 rounds. The repertoires were searched for around 65 published EBV-specific and some 240 published CMV-specific TCRbeta sequences. After a couple of CVID samples that produced fewer than 10,000 sequences were dropped from the analysis, 35 to 50 CVID repertoires remained. The table comes from immuneACCESS by way of TCRdb, which keeps in-frame sequences with V and J called. Part of the clones is missing from these tables; in studies checked, under half for an unresolved V gene and the rest for unknown reasons. The DNA gave D and trimming, while V, J and clone size come from that table. The table gives tens of thousands of clones for this sample, with none occurring only once. Clones ranked in the top ten supply 1.3% to 1.5% of the sample.

Inclusive of the bounding cysteine and phenylalanine, the CDR3 is 16 residues long. Only the CDR3 bases that were read are kept: 39 of them, in frame from base 1. Based on the germline V gene, the CDR1 and CDR2 sequences are MNHNS and SASEGT. Clipping removes 2 bases from V and 5 bases from J, with 8 as the unmatched junction base count. Ten or more counts support this clone. The antigen this receptor binds is unknown. Read data end 3 residues before the CDR3 end; the end is taken from the germline J gene. Most of the CVID patients and most of the healthy controls were of Caucasian heritage. From each donor, 5 to 8 ml of heparinized peripheral whole blood was collected. Genomic DNA from adults with common variable immune deficiency (CVID) and from healthy adult controls was used for sequencing of TCRbeta CDR3 repertoires. A total of 22 healthy adult volunteers (about twelve female and around 10 male; age range about 23 to 75 years, mean age about 32) were included in the control group. Diluted blood was subjected to density centrifugation over Hypaque 1077 or Ficoll-Paque for isolation of peripheral blood mononuclear cells. Genomic DNA was obtained from unsorted mononuclear cells through either Qiagen column purification or a centrifugation-based method.

The receptor chain draws on TRBV6-1 and TRBJ2-1, and 8 junctional nucleotides match TRBD2. The TCR was taken from a person aged 18-70 years in good health. The sequenced sample consisted of peripheral blood mononuclear cells. CDR3 bases read: TGTGCCAGCAGTGAATGGGTAGGACTAGCCCACAATGAG. It specifies CASSEWVGLAHNE. The CDR3 as a whole reads CASSEWVGLAHNEQFF.